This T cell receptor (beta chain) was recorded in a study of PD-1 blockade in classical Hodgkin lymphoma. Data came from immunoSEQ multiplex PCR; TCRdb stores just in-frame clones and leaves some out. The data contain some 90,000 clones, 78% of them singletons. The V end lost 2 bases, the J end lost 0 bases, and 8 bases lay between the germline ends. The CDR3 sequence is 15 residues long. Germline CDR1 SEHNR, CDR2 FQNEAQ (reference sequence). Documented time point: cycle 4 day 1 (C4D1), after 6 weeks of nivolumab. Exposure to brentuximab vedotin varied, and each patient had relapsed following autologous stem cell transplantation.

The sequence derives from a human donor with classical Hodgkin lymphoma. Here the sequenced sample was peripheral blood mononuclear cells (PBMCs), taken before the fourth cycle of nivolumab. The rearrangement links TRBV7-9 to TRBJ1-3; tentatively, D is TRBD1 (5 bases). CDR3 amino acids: CASSLQGSSGNTIYF. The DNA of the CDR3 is TGTGCCAGCAGCTTACAGGGAAGCTCTGGAAACACCATATATTTT.